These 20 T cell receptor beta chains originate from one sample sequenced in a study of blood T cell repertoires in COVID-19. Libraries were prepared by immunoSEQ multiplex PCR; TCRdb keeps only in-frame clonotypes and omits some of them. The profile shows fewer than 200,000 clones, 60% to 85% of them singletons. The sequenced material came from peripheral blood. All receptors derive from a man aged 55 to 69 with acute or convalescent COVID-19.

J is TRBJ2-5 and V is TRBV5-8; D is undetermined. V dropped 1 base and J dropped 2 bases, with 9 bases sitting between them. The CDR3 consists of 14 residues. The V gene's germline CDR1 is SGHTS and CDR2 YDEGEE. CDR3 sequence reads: CASSLSGRQETQYF. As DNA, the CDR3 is TGTGCCAGCAGCTTGAGTGGCAGACAAGAGACCCAGTACTTC. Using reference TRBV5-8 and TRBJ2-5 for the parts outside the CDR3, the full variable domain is EAGVTQSPTHLIKTRGQQATLRCSPISGHTSVYWYQQALGLGLQFLLWYDEGEERNRGNFPPRFSGRQFPNYSSELNVNALELEDSALYLCASSLSGRQETQYFGPGTRLLVL.

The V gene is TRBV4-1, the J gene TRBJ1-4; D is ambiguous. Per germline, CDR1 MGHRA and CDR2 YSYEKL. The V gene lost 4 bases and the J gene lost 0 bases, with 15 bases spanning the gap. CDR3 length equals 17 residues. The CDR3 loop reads CASSRAGRVTTNEKLFF. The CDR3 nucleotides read TGCGCCAGCAGCCGAGCCGGGAGGGTCACAACTAATGAAAAACTGTTTTTT.

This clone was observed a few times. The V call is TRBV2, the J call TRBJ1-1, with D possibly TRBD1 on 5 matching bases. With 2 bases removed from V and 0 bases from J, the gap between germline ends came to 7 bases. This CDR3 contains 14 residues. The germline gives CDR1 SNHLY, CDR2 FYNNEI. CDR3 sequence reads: CASSELQVNTEAFF. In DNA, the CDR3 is TGTGCCAGCAGTGAATTACAGGTGAACACTGAAGCTTTCTTT.

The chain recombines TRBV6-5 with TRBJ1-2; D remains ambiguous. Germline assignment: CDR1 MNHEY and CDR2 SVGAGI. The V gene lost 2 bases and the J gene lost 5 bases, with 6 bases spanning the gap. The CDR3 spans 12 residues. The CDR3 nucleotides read TGTGCCAGCAGTTACGGAGAATATGGCTACACCTTC. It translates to CASSYGEYGYTF.

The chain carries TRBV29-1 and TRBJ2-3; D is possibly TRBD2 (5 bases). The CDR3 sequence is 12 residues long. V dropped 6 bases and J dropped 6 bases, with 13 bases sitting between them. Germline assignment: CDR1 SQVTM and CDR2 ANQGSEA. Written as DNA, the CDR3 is TGCAGCGTGCACGGGGTTGGCGATACGCAGTATTTT. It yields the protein CSVHGVGDTQYF.

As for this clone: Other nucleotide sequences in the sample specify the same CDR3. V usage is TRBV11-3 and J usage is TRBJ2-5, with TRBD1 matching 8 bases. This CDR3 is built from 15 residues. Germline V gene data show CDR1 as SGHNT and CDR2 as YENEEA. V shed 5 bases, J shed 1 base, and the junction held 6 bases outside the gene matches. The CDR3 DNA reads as TGTGCCAGCAGCCCCGGACAGGGCCCCCAAGAGACCCAGTACTTC. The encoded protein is CASSPGQGPQETQYF. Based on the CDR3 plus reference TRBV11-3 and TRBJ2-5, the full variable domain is EAGVVQSPRYKIIEKKQPVAFWCNPISGHNTLYWYLQNLGQGPELLIRYENEEAVDDSQLPKDRFSAERLKGVDSTLKIQPAELGDSAVYLCASSPGQGPQETQYFGPGTRLLVL.

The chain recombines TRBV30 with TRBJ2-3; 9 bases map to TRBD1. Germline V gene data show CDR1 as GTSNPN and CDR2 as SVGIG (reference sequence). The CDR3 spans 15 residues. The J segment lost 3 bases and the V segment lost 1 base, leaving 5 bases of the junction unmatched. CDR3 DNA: TGTGCCTGGAGTGACCGGGACAGGGTGACAGATACGCAGTATTTT. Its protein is CAWSDRDRVTDTQYF.

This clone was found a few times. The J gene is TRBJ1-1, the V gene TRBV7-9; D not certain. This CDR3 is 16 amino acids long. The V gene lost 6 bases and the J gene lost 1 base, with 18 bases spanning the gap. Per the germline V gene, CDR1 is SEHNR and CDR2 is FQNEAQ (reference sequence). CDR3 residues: CASSWIRRGANTEAFF. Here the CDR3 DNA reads TGTGCCAGCAGTTGGATCCGTCGCGGCGCGAACACTGAAGCTTTCTTT.

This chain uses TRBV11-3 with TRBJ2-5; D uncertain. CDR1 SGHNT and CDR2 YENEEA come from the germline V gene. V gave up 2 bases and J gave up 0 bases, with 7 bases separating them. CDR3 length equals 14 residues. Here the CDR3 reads CASSLSRNQETQYF. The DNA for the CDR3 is TGTGCCAGCAGCTTATCGCGGAACCAAGAGACCCAGTACTTC.

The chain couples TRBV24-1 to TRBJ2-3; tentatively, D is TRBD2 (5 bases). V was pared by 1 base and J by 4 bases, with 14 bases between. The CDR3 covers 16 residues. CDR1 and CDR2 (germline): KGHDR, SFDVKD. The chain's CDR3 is CATSDLKRGGADTQYF. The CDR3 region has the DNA TGTGCCACCAGTGATTTAAAGCGAGGAGGTGCAGATACGCAGTATTTT.

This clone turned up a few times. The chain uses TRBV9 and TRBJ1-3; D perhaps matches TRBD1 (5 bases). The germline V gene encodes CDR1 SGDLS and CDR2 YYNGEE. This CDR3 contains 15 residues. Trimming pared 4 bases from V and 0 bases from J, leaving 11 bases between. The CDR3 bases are TGTGCCAGCAGCACCTTGGGGGGCTCTGGAAACACCATATATTTT. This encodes CASSTLGGSGNTIYF.

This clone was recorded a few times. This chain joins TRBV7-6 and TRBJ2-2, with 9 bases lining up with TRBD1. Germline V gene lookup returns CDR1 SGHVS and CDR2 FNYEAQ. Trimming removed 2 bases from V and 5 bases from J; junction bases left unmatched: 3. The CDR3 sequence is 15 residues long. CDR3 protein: CASSLLDRGTGELFF. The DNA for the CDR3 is TGTGCCAGCAGCTTATTGGACAGGGGTACCGGGGAGCTGTTTTTT.

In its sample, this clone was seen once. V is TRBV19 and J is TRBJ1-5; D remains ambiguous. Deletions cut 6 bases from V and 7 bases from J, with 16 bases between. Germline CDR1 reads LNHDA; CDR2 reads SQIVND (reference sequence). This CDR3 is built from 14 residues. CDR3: CASRRGPPGQPQHF. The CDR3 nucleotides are TGTGCCAGTAGGCGGGGTCCCCCGGGGCAGCCCCAGCATTTT.

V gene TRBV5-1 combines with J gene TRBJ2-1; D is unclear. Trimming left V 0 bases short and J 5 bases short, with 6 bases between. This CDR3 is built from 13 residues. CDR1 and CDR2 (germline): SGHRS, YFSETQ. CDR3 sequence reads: CASSLDTHNEQFF. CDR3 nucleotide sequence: TGCGCCAGCAGCTTGGACACCCACAATGAGCAGTTCTTC.

The CDR3 bases are TGTGCCAGCAGTTCGCAGCGTCATGGCTACACCTTC. Its translation: CASSSQRHGYTF. This chain uses TRBV6-4 with TRBJ1-2, with D uncertain. From germline, CDR1 is MRHNA and CDR2 SNTAGT. V lost 5 bases and J 6 bases, leaving 10 bases between the germline ends. CDR3 length: 12 residues.

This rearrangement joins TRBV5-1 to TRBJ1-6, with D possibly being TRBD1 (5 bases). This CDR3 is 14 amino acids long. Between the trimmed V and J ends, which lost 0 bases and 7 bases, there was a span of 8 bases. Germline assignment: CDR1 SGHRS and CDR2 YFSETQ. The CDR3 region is CASSLADKNSPLHF. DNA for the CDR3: TGCGCCAGCAGCTTGGCGGACAAAAATTCACCCCTCCACTTT.

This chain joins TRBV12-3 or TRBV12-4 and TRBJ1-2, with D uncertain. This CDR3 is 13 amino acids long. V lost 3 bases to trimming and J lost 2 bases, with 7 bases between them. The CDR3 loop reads CASSLAPNYGYTF. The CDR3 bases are TGTGCCAGCAGTTTGGCACCAAACTATGGCTACACCTTC.

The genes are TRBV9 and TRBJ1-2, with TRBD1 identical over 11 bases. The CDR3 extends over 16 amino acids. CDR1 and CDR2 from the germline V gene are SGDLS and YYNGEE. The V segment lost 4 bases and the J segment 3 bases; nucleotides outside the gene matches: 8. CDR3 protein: CASSTSRTGGDYGYTF. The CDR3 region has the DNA TGTGCCAGCAGCACGTCTAGGACAGGGGGCGACTATGGCTACACCTTC.

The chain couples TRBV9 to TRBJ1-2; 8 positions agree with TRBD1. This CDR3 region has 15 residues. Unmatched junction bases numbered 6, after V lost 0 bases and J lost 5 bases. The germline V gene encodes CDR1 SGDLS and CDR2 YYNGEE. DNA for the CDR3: TGTGCCAGCAGCGTAGTGTCAGGGGGCGAGTATGGCTACACCTTC. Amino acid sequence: CASSVVSGGEYGYTF.

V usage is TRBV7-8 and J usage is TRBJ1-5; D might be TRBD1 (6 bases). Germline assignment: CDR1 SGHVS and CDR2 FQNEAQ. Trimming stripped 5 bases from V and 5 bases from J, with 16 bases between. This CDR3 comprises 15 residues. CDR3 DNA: TGTGCCAGCAGCCTGGAGGGGGGGGCTGATCAGCCCCAGCATTTT. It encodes CASSLEGGADQPQHF.